A selection of T cell receptor beta chains follows, all from one sample in a study of blood T cell repertoires in COVID-19. TCRdb keeps only in-frame clones here, not all; method: immunoSEQ multiplex PCR. The sample carries hundreds of thousands of clones, approximately 88% recorded once. Sequenced: PBMCs or T cells enriched from blood (not recorded which). The receptors were gathered from a man aged 55 to 70 who had recovered from COVID-19. CDR3s include the opening cysteine and the closing phenylalanine or tryptophan. Fields, in order: V gene, J gene, CDR3 length, clone size, D gene, CDR3 DNA, CDR3 protein. The D gene is left open where the match is weak. Expanded clones are given a class, and other clones once, few, many or no size at all.

V gene: TRBV7-7; J gene: TRBJ2-2; CDR3 length: 16; clone size: .; D gene: TRBD2; CDR3 DNA: TGTGCTAGCAGCTTAGAACTAGCGCTGAACACCGGGGAGCTGTTTTTT; CDR3 protein: CASSLELALNTGELFF
V gene: TRBV5-1; J gene: TRBJ1-1; CDR3 length: 13; clone size: .; D gene: .; CDR3 DNA: TGCGCCAGCAGCATCCAGGTGAACACTGAAGCTTTCTTT; CDR3 protein: CASSIQVNTEAFF
V gene: TRBV27; J gene: TRBJ2-7; CDR3 length: 19; clone size: .; D gene: TRBD2; CDR3 DNA: TGTGCCAGCAGTTTATCGTGGGGAGGGACTAGCGGGAGGGACCACGAGCAGTACTTC; CDR3 protein: CASSLSWGGTSGRDHEQYF
V gene: TRBV30; J gene: TRBJ2-2; CDR3 length: 21; clone size: .; D gene: .; CDR3 DNA: TGTGCCTGGAGTGTACGGACTTATTTCGGTGTGGGAGTCGGGGACACCGGGGAGCTGTTTTTT; CDR3 protein: CAWSVRTYFGVGVGDTGELFF
V gene: TRBV5-5; J gene: TRBJ2-2; CDR3 length: 16; clone size: .; D gene: .; CDR3 DNA: TGTGCCAGCAGCGGACATTGGGTGGCGAACACCGGGGAGCTGTTTTTT; CDR3 protein: CASSGHWVANTGELFF
V gene: TRBV19; J gene: TRBJ2-3; CDR3 length: 15; clone size: .; D gene: TRBD1; CDR3 DNA: TGTGCCAGTAGTAGCAGGACAGGTCGCACAGATACGCAGTATTTT; CDR3 protein: CASSSRTGRTDTQYF
V gene: TRBV7-8; J gene: TRBJ2-2; CDR3 length: 15; clone size: few; D gene: .; CDR3 DNA: TGTGCCAGCAGCTTAGTTGCGCTGAACACCGGGGAGCTGTTTTTT; CDR3 protein: CASSLVALNTGELFF
V gene: TRBV5-1; J gene: TRBJ2-5; CDR3 length: 16; clone size: once; D gene: TRBD2; CDR3 DNA: TGCGCCAGCAGCACACTAGCGGGAGGGGACCAAGAGACCCAGTACTTC; CDR3 protein: CASSTLAGGDQETQYF
V gene: TRBV12-5; J gene: TRBJ2-1; CDR3 length: 14; clone size: .; D gene: .; CDR3 DNA: TGTGCTAGTGGTTTGGTAACCCCCCGCGTTAGGCAGTTCTTC; CDR3 protein: CASGLVTPRVRQFF
V gene: TRBV19; J gene: TRBJ1-5; CDR3 length: 18; clone size: .; D gene: TRBD1; CDR3 DNA: TGTGCCAGTAGTATAGACTTCCTCAAGACAGGGTTGGTTAGGCCCCAGCATTTT; CDR3 protein: CASSIDFLKTGLVRPQHF
V gene: TRBV15; J gene: TRBJ2-1; CDR3 length: 16; clone size: .; D gene: TRBD2; CDR3 DNA: TGTGCCACCAGCAGCCTAGCGGGAGTTTACTACAATGAGCAGTTCTTC; CDR3 protein: CATSSLAGVYYNEQFF
V gene: TRBV28; J gene: TRBJ1-5; CDR3 length: 16; clone size: .; D gene: .; CDR3 DNA: TGTGCCAGCAGTTTATCAGACAGATATAGCAATCAGCCCCAGCATTTT; CDR3 protein: CASSLSDRYSNQPQHF
V gene: TRBV7-9; J gene: TRBJ1-2; CDR3 length: 14; clone size: once; D gene: .; CDR3 DNA: TGTGCCAGCAGCTTAGGACAGGCGAGTAATGGCTACACCTTC; CDR3 protein: CASSLGQASNGYTF
V gene: TRBV18; J gene: TRBJ1-2; CDR3 length: 12; clone size: .; D gene: TRBD1; CDR3 DNA: TGTGCCAGCTCAGCCGACAGGGATGGCTACACCTTC; CDR3 protein: CASSADRDGYTF
V gene: TRBV11-2; J gene: TRBJ1-2; CDR3 length: 14; clone size: .; D gene: .; CDR3 DNA: TGTGCCAGCAGCACCACTCGGGGGATTGTAGGCTACACCTTC; CDR3 protein: CASSTTRGIVGYTF
V gene: TRBV10-2; J gene: TRBJ2-2; CDR3 length: 14; clone size: .; D gene: .; CDR3 DNA: TGCGCCAGCAGTGTCCCAGGGGTTGCCGGGGAGCTGTTTTTT; CDR3 protein: CASSVPGVAGELFF
V gene: TRBV5-1; J gene: TRBJ2-2; CDR3 length: 15; clone size: once; D gene: TRBD2; CDR3 DNA: TGCGCCAGCAGCTTGGCAGCGGGAGATGGCGGGGAGCTGTTTTTT; CDR3 protein: CASSLAAGDGGELFF
V gene: TRBV28; J gene: TRBJ2-7; CDR3 length: 11; clone size: few; D gene: .; CDR3 DNA: TGTGCCGCCCGGAGGGCCGACGAGCAGTACTTC; CDR3 protein: CAARRADEQYF
V gene: TRBV7-2; J gene: TRBJ1-6; CDR3 length: 15; clone size: .; D gene: .; CDR3 DNA: TGTGCCAGCAGCTCCCAGGGGTCGGGGAATTCACCCCTCCACTTT; CDR3 protein: CASSSQGSGNSPLHF
V gene: TRBV5-1; J gene: TRBJ1-1; CDR3 length: 15; clone size: .; D gene: TRBD1; CDR3 DNA: TGCGCCAGCAGCCAGCTGACAGGGGGTGGCACTGAAGCTTTCTTT; CDR3 protein: CASSQLTGGGTEAFF